The 16 T cell receptor beta chains below were found in one sample sequenced in a study of post-analysis software for immune sequencing data. Study-level findings and limits: Relative to controls, patients had several TRBV segments at higher frequency, with TRBV5-6, TRBV5-1 and TRBV20-1 among these.

These receptors lack a known antigen. Each TCR beta cDNA library carried unique molecular identifiers. TCRdb reprocessed the PCR reads with MiXCR, giving one entry per CDR3 protein. The table includes more than 500,000 distinct CDR3 sequences, approximately 31% detected once. The sample comprised blood. These receptors originate from a girl younger than 18 with multiple sclerosis.

The J gene is TRBJ2-5, the V gene TRBV12-3 or TRBV12-4, with 7 bases aligning to TRBD1. CDR3 length: 16 amino acids. Germline trimming cut 6 bases from V and 1 base from J; bases unmatched to any gene: 11. CDR3: CASSPHGRDSQETQYF. The CDR3 DNA is TGTGCCAGCAGCCCCCACGGAAGGGACAGCCAAGAGACCCAGTACTTC.

The chain couples TRBV6-1 to TRBJ2-3; tentative D call: TRBD2 (7 bases). The germline gives CDR1 MNHNS, CDR2 SASEGT. The CDR3 runs 18 residues. V was pared by 5 bases and J by 5 bases, with 26 bases between. The CDR3 sequence: CASSPTDRGGGLKDTQYF. Here the CDR3 DNA reads TGTGCCAGCAGTCCCACAGATAGGGGGGGGGGCCTCAAAGATACGCAGTATTTT.

This clonotype was detected many times. This rearrangement joins TRBV10-1 to TRBJ2-1; D is uncertain. Per germline, CDR1 WNHNN and CDR2 SYGVQD (reference sequence). V gave up 1 base and J gave up 1 base, with 11 bases separating them. CDR3 length: 16 amino acids. The CDR3 is CASSEYTRLSYNEQFF. DNA for the CDR3: TGCGCCAGCAGTGAGTATACGCGGTTGTCCTACAATGAGCAGTTCTTC.

This clonotype came up a few times. V usage is TRBV10-2 and J usage is TRBJ1-2; 8 bases are shared with TRBD1. The CDR3 totals 14 residues. Germline CDR1 reads WSHSY; CDR2 reads SAAADI. With 6 bases clipped from V and 4 bases from J, the junction kept 7 bases outside the gene matches. The CDR3 DNA reads TGCGCCAGCAGAGCCGGACAGGGCTCCTATGGCTACACCTTC. Amino acids: CASRAGQGSYGYTF.

This clonotype was found once. This CDR3 is CASSLTGIDTQYF. The CDR3 region has the DNA TGTGCCAGCAGCTTAACGGGGATAGATACGCAGTATTTT. V and J are TRBV7-3 and TRBJ2-3; D unclear. Germline CDR1 and CDR2: SGHTA and FQGTGA. This CDR3 has 13 amino acids. V lost 0 bases and J lost 5, with 6 bases in between.

This chain connects TRBV7-9 to TRBJ2-7, with D uncertain. This CDR3 spans 15 amino acids. V lost 5 bases and J lost 4, with 18 bases in between. Per germline, CDR1 SEHNR and CDR2 FQNEAQ (reference sequence). CDR3 protein: CASSASNREGYEQYF. DNA for the CDR3: TGTGCCAGCAGCGCGTCGAATAGGGAAGGATACGAGCAGTACTTC.

This clonotype occurred a few times. V is TRBV25-1 and J is TRBJ1-2; a possible D gene is TRBD1 (5 bases). Deletions cut 2 bases from V and 7 bases from J, with 17 bases between. The CDR3 has 15 amino acids. Per germline, CDR1 MGHDK and CDR2 SYGVNS. CDR3 loop: CASSEGGLPQGGYTF. CDR3 nucleotides: TGTGCCAGCAGTGAAGGGGGACTCCCTCAGGGTGGCTACACCTTC.

This clonotype has a handful of counts. Written as DNA, the CDR3 is TGCGCCAGCAGCTTGGCGGGTAGACAGGCAGATACGCAGTATTTT. This sequence encodes CASSLAGRQADTQYF. The chain recombines TRBV5-1 with TRBJ2-3, with a tentative D call TRBD1 (6 bases). Germline CDR1 reads SGHRS; CDR2 reads YFSETQ. The CDR3 consists of 15 residues. The V gene lost 0 bases and the J gene lost 4 bases, with 12 bases spanning the gap. Drawing the rest from reference TRBV5-1 and TRBJ2-3, the complete variable domain is KAGVTQTPRYLIKTRGQQVTLSCSPISGHRSVSWYQQTPGQGLQFLFEYFSETQRNKGNFPGRFSGRQFSNSRSEMNVSTLELGDSALYLCASSLAGRQADTQYFGPGTRLTVL.

This clonotype has a count of ten or more. The chain links TRBV12-3 or TRBV12-4 to TRBJ2-1; a possible D gene is TRBD2 (5 bases). CDR3 size: 15 residues. The V end was cut by 3 bases, the J end by 3 bases, with 12 bases between. Written as DNA, the CDR3 is TGTGCCAGCAGTTTTGGGGAGTTCGGCTACAATGAGCAGTTCTTC. It translates to CASSFGEFGYNEQFF.

This clonotype has a count of ten or more. V usage is TRBV11-2 and J usage is TRBJ2-5; no firm D call. CDR3 length: 13 residues. Germline V gene data show CDR1 as SGHAT and CDR2 as FQNNGV. Trimming took off 3 bases at V and 3 bases at J, with 8 bases between the two ends. CDR3 bases: TGTGCCAGCAGCTTTGGGGAAAAAGAGACCCAGTACTTC. This gives the protein CASSFGEKETQYF.

The chain links TRBV20-1 to TRBJ1-1; a weak D match, TRBD1 (5 bases). The germline V gene encodes CDR1 DFQATT and CDR2 SNEGSKA (reference sequence). V dropped 0 bases and J dropped 4 bases, with 21 bases sitting between them. There are 17 residues in the CDR3. CDR3: CSARDLLNRGGGTEAFF. CDR3 sequence (DNA): TGCAGTGCTAGAGATCTGCTTAACCGGGGTGGGGGCACTGAAGCTTTCTTT.

The chain couples TRBV7-9 to TRBJ2-5; D is undetermined. Germline values: CDR1 SEHNR, CDR2 FQNEAQ (reference sequence). The V end was cut by 5 bases, the J end by 1 base, with 11 bases between. This CDR3 is built from 14 residues. CDR3 sequence (DNA): TGTGCCAGCAGCGCCTTCCCAGCCCAAGAGACCCAGTACTTC. Amino acid sequence: CASSAFPAQETQYF.

The chain couples TRBV24-1 to TRBJ2-3; D possibly corresponds to TRBD2 (5 bases). Germline CDR1 and CDR2: KGHDR and SFDVKD. The CDR3 is 13 residues long. V was clipped by 5 bases and J by 3 bases, with 8 bases between them. The CDR3 DNA reads TGTGCCACCAGTGTAGGGAGAACAGATACGCAGTATTTT. Its protein is CATSVGRTDTQYF.

On this clonotype: Relative to the germline gene, one junction end is altered; a read error may explain this. V and J are TRBV15 and TRBJ2-3; D call uncertain. CDR1 LNHNV and CDR2 YYDKDF come from the germline V gene (reference sequence). The CDR3 has 16 residues. This CDR3 reads CATRRVANAYRDTQYF. CDR3 DNA: TGTGCCACCCGCAGAGTGGCGAACGCTTACCGAGATACGCAGTATTTT.

This clonotype was seen ten or more times. The chain couples TRBV5-6 to TRBJ2-1; D gene ambiguous. The CDR3 covers 14 residues. V was cut by 4 bases and J by 2 bases, with 10 bases left in between. The germline gives CDR1 SGHDT, CDR2 YYEEEE. The DNA for the CDR3 is TGTGCCAGCAGCCATAGGGTTACCTACAATGAGCAGTTCTTC. It encodes CASSHRVTYNEQFF.

This clonotype appeared a few times. This rearrangement joins TRBV12-3 or TRBV12-4 to TRBJ1-5; D unresolved. The V end was cut by 5 bases, the J end by 2 bases, with 13 bases between. The CDR3 is made up of 15 amino acids. CDR3 nucleotides: TGTGCCAGCAGTGGGAGGGCGCGGGGCAATCAGCCCCAGCATTTT. Translation: CASSGRARGNQPQHF.